This T cell receptor (beta chain) came from a study of shared clonotypes between healthy human individuals. For each subset, genomic DNA was distributed in equal portions over several immunoSEQ plates. Here immunoSEQ multiplex PCR was the method, and the copy in TCRdb shows in-frame clones only, minus some. The table shows 330,000 or so clones, with roughly 80% occurring only once. As regards this clone: Its antigen is undetermined.

V shed 4 bases, J shed 7 bases, and the junction held 13 bases outside the gene matches. CDR3 length: 15 amino acids. Germline CDR1 reads SGHRS; CDR2 reads YFSETQ. The study, taken as a whole, reports: Larger estimated richness was generally seen in naive subsets than in memory subsets. The four-donor shared clonotypes exceeded non-shared clonotypes in generation probability, with non-shared ones scoring lower. Depth was large, yet rarefaction showed that sorted-subset sequencing was incomplete.

This TCR was recovered from a man aged 25 to 45 in good health. The genes are TRBV5-1 and TRBJ1-1; 7 bases agree with TRBD1. Sequenced input: memory CD4+ T cells sorted from blood. Subset denoted: CD45RA-negative fraction. CDR3 loop: CASSPQGGTGNEAFF. As DNA, the CDR3 is TGCGCCAGCAGCCCCCAGGGGGGCACGGGCAATGAAGCTTTCTTT.